The next 29 T cell receptor beta chains were all read from a single sample in a study of beta chain features in type 1 diabetes. Investigators reverse transcribed all isolated RNA, so they sequenced expressed TCRB transcripts. Profiling relied on immunoSEQ multiplex PCR, and the TCRdb table lists in-frame clones only, not all of them. This table holds 400,000 to 550,000 clones, roughly 10% found once. Sequences were obtained from naive CD4+ T cells from blood. These receptors all stem from a woman in her late teens or twenties in good health.

The V call is TRBV28, the J call TRBJ2-1; 8 bases agree with TRBD1. Trimming removed 7 bases from V and 10 bases from J; junction bases left unmatched: 12. Germline values: CDR1 MDHEN, CDR2 SYDVKM. This CDR3 has 14 residues. In nucleotides, the CDR3 is TGTGCCAGCAACCCAAGGGCGGCAGGGGGCGAGCAGTTCTTC. Protein: CASNPRAAGGEQFF. Full variable domain (missing parts from reference TRBV28 and TRBJ2-1): DVKVTQSSRYLVKRTGEKVFLECVQDMDHENMFWYRQDPGLGLRLIYFSYDVKMKEKGDIPEGYSVSREKKERFSLILESASTNQTSMYLCASNPRAAGGEQFFGPGTRLTVL.

A few counts support this clone. The rearrangement joins TRBV5-4 to TRBJ1-2; D uncertain. V was trimmed by 0 bases and J by 5 bases, leaving 8 bases between them. Germline V gene sequence: CDR1 SGHNT, CDR2 YYREEE (reference sequence). CDR3 length: 13 residues. In DNA form, the CDR3 reads TGTGCCAGCAGCTTGGACAGAACGTATGGCTACACCTTC. Encoded protein: CASSLDRTYGYTF.

The genes are TRBV7-9 and TRBJ2-7; 15 nucleotides match TRBD2. Germline V CDR1 and CDR2: SEHNR, FQNEAQ (reference sequence). The V segment lost 6 bases and the J segment 7 bases; nucleotides outside the gene matches: 13. The CDR3 is 17 residues long. CDR3 loop: CASRPDRGLAGGSEQYF. The CDR3 DNA reads as TGTGCCAGCAGGCCAGACAGGGGACTAGCGGGAGGATCGGAGCAGTACTTC.

In its sample, this clone was seen a few times. The V call is TRBV9, the J call TRBJ2-1; perhaps TRBD2 as D (6 bases). The germline V gene has CDR1 SGDLS and CDR2 YYNGEE. Trimming shortened V by 4 bases and J by 4 bases, and 15 bases separated the two germline ends. This CDR3 is built from 15 residues. The CDR3 here is CASSPRRAVYNEQFF. DNA of the CDR3: TGTGCCAGCAGCCCCCGGAGGGCCGTTTACAATGAGCAGTTCTTC.

This clone was found a few times. This chain connects TRBV7-9 to TRBJ2-5; D is undetermined. The germline V and J ends were trimmed by 5 bases and 5 bases, with 15 bases remaining between them. The CDR3 consists of 14 residues. In germline, CDR1 is SEHNR, CDR2 FQNEAQ (reference sequence). CDR3 coding DNA: TGTGCCAGCAGCCTTATTCGGACCTGGGAGACCCAGTACTTC. Its translation: CASSLIRTWETQYF.

This chain's CDR3 is CAWSGRGDEKLFF. CDR3 nucleotide sequence: TGTGCCTGGAGTGGGAGGGGGGACGAAAAACTGTTTTTT. The genes are TRBV30 and TRBJ1-4, with D perhaps matching TRBD1 (6 bases). This CDR3 comprises 13 residues. V shed 1 base and J shed 8 bases, with 11 bases lying between them. Germline V gene data show CDR1 as GTSNPN and CDR2 as SVGIG (reference sequence).

The J gene is TRBJ1-6, the V gene TRBV19; D is unclear. CDR1 is LNHDA, CDR2 SQIVND, per germline (reference sequence). This CDR3 contains 11 residues. The V and J ends lost 4 bases and 9 bases respectively, with 4 bases between them. The CDR3 nucleotides are TGTGCCAGTAGTAATGGTTCACCCCTCCACTTT. Amino acids: CASSNGSPLHF.

The gene calls are TRBV7-9 and TRBJ2-1; D uncertain. Trimming pared 5 bases from V and 0 bases from J, leaving 5 bases between. The length of the CDR3 is 13 residues. CDR1 is SEHNR and CDR2 is FQNEAQ in the germline V gene (reference sequence). CDR3 nucleotide sequence: TGTGCCAGCAGCCAGAGCTCCTACAATGAGCAGTTCTTC. It encodes CASSQSSYNEQFF.

The genes are TRBV5-4 and TRBJ2-7, with D hard to call. The V end was cut by 2 bases, the J end by 0 bases, with 9 bases between. Germline loops: CDR1 SGHNT, CDR2 YYREEE (reference sequence). CDR3 length: 14 amino acids. The DNA for the CDR3 is TGTGCCAGCAGCTTAGCTGTAGGCTCCTACGAGCAGTACTTC. Translating gives CASSLAVGSYEQYF. Full variable domain (missing parts from reference TRBV5-4 and TRBJ2-7): ETGVTQSPTHLIKTRGQQVTLRCSSQSGHNTVSWYQQALGQGPQFIFQYYREEENGRGNFPPRFSGLQFPNYSSELNVNALELDDSALYLCASSLAVGSYEQYFGPGTRLTVT.

This clone was seen a handful of times. V and J are TRBV18 and TRBJ2-3; no clear D gene. The CDR3 has 15 amino acids. Trimming cost V 2 bases and J 2 bases, with 11 bases left between them. Germline lookup yields CDR1 KGHSH and CDR2 LQKENI. CDR3 region: CASSPTQAITDTQYF. As DNA, the CDR3 is TGTGCCAGCTCACCAACGCAGGCCATCACAGATACGCAGTATTTT.

Only a few counts were recorded for this clone. Other DNA sequences from this sample encode an identical CDR3 as well. The chain has TRBV29-1 and TRBJ1-2, with D uncertain. CDR1 is SQVTM, CDR2 ANQGSEA, per germline. The CDR3 has 11 residues. V gave up 5 bases and J gave up 6 bases, with 10 bases separating them. The CDR3 protein is CSVRVVDGYTF. In DNA form, the CDR3 reads TGCAGCGTTCGTGTGGTGGATGGCTACACCTTC.

This clone was seen a handful of times. V and J are TRBV7-8 and TRBJ2-1, with a possible D match to TRBD2 (6 bases). Germline CDR1 is SGHVS and CDR2 is FQNEAQ. V lost 5 bases and J lost 3, with 23 bases in between. The CDR3 is 18 residues long. CDR3 sequence reads: CASSPTRTGRGIYNEQFF. CDR3 coding DNA: TGTGCCAGCAGCCCCACCCGGACCGGGCGGGGAATCTACAATGAGCAGTTCTTC.

This clone has only a few counts. V and J are TRBV29-1 and TRBJ2-3, with 9 nucleotides matching TRBD2. The V segment lost 4 bases and the J segment 2 bases; nucleotides outside the gene matches: 1. The V gene's germline CDR1 is SQVTM and CDR2 ANQGSEA. The CDR3 extends over 13 amino acids. The CDR3 DNA follows: TGCAGCGTTGGGACTAGCGCCACAGATACGCAGTATTTT. Its translation: CSVGTSATDTQYF.

The table lists this clone with a few counts. The CDR3 DNA is TGCGCCAGCAGGGGGGCCTACGAGCAGTACTTC. Encoded protein: CASRGAYEQYF. The chain recombines TRBV5-1 with TRBJ2-7, with D perhaps given as TRBD1 or TRBD2 (5 bases each). CDR3 size: 11 residues. V lost 5 bases to trimming and J lost 2 bases, with 5 bases between them. Germline lookup yields CDR1 SGHRS and CDR2 YFSETQ.

This clone has a handful of counts. The chain carries TRBV9 and TRBJ2-7; D is ambiguous. Trimming removed 0 bases from V and 2 bases from J, with 9 bases in between. The length of the CDR3 is 14 residues. Germline CDR1 reads SGDLS; CDR2 reads YYNGEE. CDR3 sequence: CASSVGSGPYEQYF. Here the CDR3 DNA reads TGTGCCAGCAGCGTAGGCTCCGGGCCCTACGAGCAGTACTTC.

The chain links TRBV5-4 to TRBJ2-6; unclear D gene. The germline gives CDR1 SGHNT, CDR2 YYREEE (reference sequence). V was clipped by 0 bases and J by 12 bases, with 7 bases between them. CDR3 length: 12 residues. The CDR3 spells CASSLALGVLTF. In DNA form, the CDR3 reads TGTGCCAGCAGCTTGGCCTTAGGCGTCCTGACTTTC.

The J gene is TRBJ2-7, the V gene TRBV10-3; D remains unclear. The germline V gene encodes CDR1 ENHRY and CDR2 SYGVKD. This CDR3 region has 14 residues. V was trimmed by 6 bases and J by 0 bases, leaving 12 bases between them. The CDR3 reads CAIRVAVSSYEQYF. CDR3 DNA: TGTGCCATCAGGGTAGCTGTGAGCTCCTACGAGCAGTACTTC.

The genes are TRBV7-2 and TRBJ2-7; weak D call: TRBD1 (6 bases). The CDR3 is made up of 13 amino acids. Germline V gene lookup returns CDR1 SGHTA and CDR2 FQGNSA. V was clipped by 2 bases and J by 3 bases, with 8 bases between them. The CDR3: CASSLSRGYEQYV. The CDR3 bases are TGTGCCAGCAGCTTATCCAGGGGCTACGAGCAGTACGTC.

The chain links TRBV9 to TRBJ1-1, with 9 bases identical to TRBD1. Unmatched junction bases numbered 14, after V lost 4 bases and J lost 7 bases. This CDR3 is 16 amino acids long. Per the germline V gene, CDR1 is SGDLS and CDR2 is YYNGEE. The CDR3 DNA is TGTGCCAGCAGCCCCCGGGACAGGGTCCTTTACAGTGAAGCTTTCTTT. This encodes CASSPRDRVLYSEAFF.

The chain couples TRBV6-5 to TRBJ1-1, with D tentatively TRBD1 (6 bases). V was cut by 6 bases and J by 1 base, with 15 bases left in between. The V gene's germline CDR1 is MNHEY and CDR2 SVGAGI. The CDR3 is 15 amino acids. The CDR3 region is CASSPHRVSNTEAFF. CDR3 nucleotide sequence: TGTGCCAGCAGCCCACACAGGGTATCGAACACTGAAGCTTTCTTT.

This clone has a handful of counts. V is TRBV15 and J is TRBJ2-2; TRBD2 aligns across 10 bases. Germline assignment: CDR1 LNHNV and CDR2 YYDKDF (reference sequence). Trimming at V came to 1 base and at J to 2 bases, leaving 4 bases not matched to a gene. The CDR3 totals 17 residues. The CDR3 sequence is CATSRGLAGGNTGELFF. CDR3 bases: TGTGCCACCAGCAGAGGACTAGCGGGTGGAAACACCGGGGAGCTGTTTTTT.

The chain's CDR3 is CASSQDYYREETQYF. The CDR3 DNA is TGCGCCAGCAGCCAAGATTACTACAGGGAGGAGACCCAGTACTTC. The V call is TRBV4-3, the J call TRBJ2-5; D may be TRBD1 (6 bases). Germline CDR1 is LGHNA and CDR2 is YSLEER. Deletions cut 0 bases from V and 5 bases from J, with 13 bases between. The CDR3 extends over 15 amino acids.

The chain combines TRBV9 with TRBJ2-7, with TRBD2 matching over 7 bases. In germline, CDR1 is SGDLS, CDR2 YYNGEE. The CDR3 totals 14 residues. V gave up 4 bases and J gave up 0 bases; unmatched junction bases: 4. CDR3 sequence: CASSPSGISYEQYF. CDR3 nucleotides: TGTGCCAGCAGCCCAAGCGGGATCTCCTACGAGCAGTACTTC.

This clone has just a few counts. V usage is TRBV30 and J usage is TRBJ2-5; D not certain. Germline-derived CDR1 and CDR2 are GTSNPN and SVGIG (reference sequence). The V end lost 3 bases, the J end lost 4 bases, and 6 bases lay between the germline ends. CDR3 length: 11 residues. The CDR3 protein is CAWRLGETQYF. CDR3 sequence (DNA): TGTGCCTGGAGATTGGGAGAGACCCAGTACTTC.

This clone was recorded many times. A read error may produce the germline difference seen at one junction end. This rearrangement joins TRBV30 to TRBJ2-7; D ambiguous. Germline assignment: CDR1 GTSNPN and CDR2 SVGIG (reference sequence). The CDR3 consists of 11 residues. CDR3 amino acids: CAWSVESTEHF. CDR3 coding DNA: TGTGCCTGGAGTGTGGAAAGTACTGAGCACTTC.

This clone came up a few times. The rearrangement uses TRBV5-1 and TRBJ1-1; D gene uncertain. The CDR3 has 16 amino acids. CDR1 and CDR2 from the germline V gene are SGHRS and YFSETQ. The V and J ends lost 3 bases and 0 bases respectively, with 15 bases between them. CDR3 sequence: CASSSEASALNTEAFF. CDR3 DNA: TGCGCCAGCAGCTCCGAGGCGAGTGCCTTGAACACTGAAGCTTTCTTT.

This chain joins TRBV18 and TRBJ2-5; D is ambiguous. CDR3 length: 13 amino acids. V was shortened by 4 bases and J by 2 bases, with 8 bases between the two germline ends. Germline-derived CDR1 and CDR2 are KGHSH and LQKENI. The CDR3 here is CASSLTLQETQYF. The CDR3 bases are TGTGCCAGCTCACTCACGTTACAAGAGACCCAGTACTTC. The variable domain in full, with the rest retrieved from reference TRBV18 and TRBJ2-5, is NAGVMQNPRHLVRRRGQEARLRCSPMKGHSHVYWYRQLPEEGLKFMVYLQKENIIDESGMPKERFSAEFPKEGPSILRIQQVVRGDSAAYFCASSLTLQETQYFGPGTRLLVL.

This clone was detected only a few times. The V gene is TRBV27, the J gene TRBJ2-7, with a weak D call TRBD2 (5 bases). The CDR3 has 15 amino acids. Trimming removed 4 bases at V and 3 bases at J, with 16 bases between. From germline, CDR1 is MNHEY and CDR2 SMNVEV (reference sequence). CDR3: CASSSSSLGNYEQYF. The CDR3 nucleotides are TGTGCCAGCAGTTCCTCTAGCTTAGGGAACTACGAGCAGTACTTC.

The rearrangement links TRBV20-1 to TRBJ2-7; TRBD1 is a possible D gene (5 bases). Trimming left V 4 bases short and J 4 bases short, with 8 bases between. In germline, CDR1 is DFQATT, CDR2 SNEGSKA (reference sequence). This CDR3 comprises 11 residues. In nucleotides, the CDR3 is TGCAGTGCTATGGGGCTTTACGAGCAGTACTTC. Translated: CSAMGLYEQYF.